This T cell receptor beta chain originates from a study of T cells in Graves' hyperthyroidism and ophthalmopathy. Study findings and constraints: Most thyroid clonotypes expanded above 0.001 were also detected in blood.

The CDR3 extends over 10 amino acids. Per germline, CDR1 DFQATT and CDR2 SNEGSKA (reference sequence). V was pared by 5 bases and J by 4 bases, with 0 bases between. For Graves' hyperthyroidism to be stable, ophthalmopathy could not progress within 18 months. Remarks on this clonotype: What it recognizes is unknown.

The investigators amplified TCR beta CDR3 regions from RNA transcripts. Primed by the HTBI set, a first-round RT-PCR was run on the TCR CDR3. TCRdb itself ran the multiplex PCR reads through MiXCR, one entry per CDR3 protein. The sample shows 40,000 to 60,000 distinct CDR3 sequences, roughly 51% of them seen only once. Sequencing used peripheral blood or thyroid tissue (not recorded which). This receptor was identified in a man aged 18 to 30 with Graves' hyperthyroidism. This chain connects TRBV20-1 to TRBJ2-6; D uncertain. The CDR3 protein is CSAGANVLTF. CDR3 coding DNA: TGCAGTGCTGGGGCCAACGTCCTGACTTTC.